This T cell receptor beta chain was captured by sequencing in a study of identical twins (dated by TCRdb to 2016 to 2018). Notes on the research overall: To test whether fetal clonotypes persist, the study used deep sequencing on TCR alpha and beta repertoires from monozygotic twins, unrelated adults of various ages, and cord blood. To rule out contamination, the twin experiments were replicated at different times with different library preparation protocols.

Notes on this clonotype: The antigen it recognizes is unknown. No qualities accompany the bases; no much larger clone lies one base away.

Libraries were made using 5' RACE. Sequencing instrument: Illumina HiSeq 2000. A universal primer binding site was added through template switching, and the final cDNA carried a unique molecular identifier so that TCR cDNA molecules could be counted accurately. Specific primers in the conserved constant-segment region were used to synthesize first-strand cDNA for TCR alpha and beta chains. To control for contamination, each cDNA library was double barcoded with a SMART-Mk sample barcode plus Illumina barcodes. TruSeq adapter sequences and Illumina sample barcodes were added in two successive PCR steps. The TCR alpha and beta cDNA libraries were sequenced on the Illumina HiSeq platform using custom primers. Processing in the source paper ran as follows. MiGEC was used to process raw reads and extract unique molecular identifiers, and MiXCR was used to find CDR3 positions. Recombination models were inferred per individual with the repgenHMM and IGoR tools using an EM algorithm. Shared clonotype analysis was performed with the tcR package in R, normalizing sharing by the product of cloneset sizes. To study raw recombination free of thymic and clonal selection effects, out-of-frame nonproductive sequences were analyzed. The public reads were reanalyzed by TCRdb: fastp trimming at Q25, MiXCR alignment, in-frame beta chains only. Every distinct CDR3 protein forms one entry, paired with its most common genes and DNA. These V and J calls originate from TCRdb's pipeline instead of the authors' own analysis. This sample gives approximately 300,000 distinct CDR3 sequences in total; just under 9.5% of them show up just once. The top ten clones comprise 6% to 8.5% of the sample.

Trimming accounts for 5 bases at V and 3 bases at J, while the number of junction bases matched to no gene is 10. The CDR3, from cysteine to phenylalanine, totals 15 residues. Kept here is only the CDR3 DNA, which spans 45 bases and is read in frame from base 1. CDR1 is given as SGHNT and CDR2 as YENEEA, both from the germline V gene. The paper as a whole reports these results and caveats: Compared with coincidental sharing between unrelated individuals, an excess of low generation-probability sequences was observed among out-of-frame TCR alpha sequences shared between twins. Invariant T cells such as MAIT and iNKT could partly confound zero-insertion analyses, though diverse VJ usage argued against this for most clonotypes. Because the same donors could not be followed over many years, the conclusions relied on cross-sectional statistical analysis. Recombination models systematically underestimated out-of-frame TCR alpha sharing in monozygotic twins but agreed with sharing between unrelated individuals. A weaker excess of twin sharing was found in beta out-of-frame sequences because the signal-to-noise ratio was lowered by fewer shared sequences. Abundant cord blood beta clonotypes had fewer insertions, young adult naive repertoires showed a similar but weaker trend, and memory repertoires showed no such trend.

All donors were healthy Caucasians. The twin cohort comprised three pairs of female monozygotic twins, all aged about 18 to 29 years. Positive isolation kits from Invitrogen were used to isolate CD4+ and CD8+ T cell populations. The same specimen was also included in a second study, on yellow fever vaccine responses in identical twins. Looking at the second paper: The authors reported that the T cell response to vaccination in identical twins appeared partly convergent and partly personalized. In identical twins, the study followed T cell clones that responded to the vaccine with precision.

This sequence uses TRBV11-3 and TRBJ2-7, and 7 junctional nucleotides match TRBD1. The sample consisted of CD8+ T cells sorted from blood. The source is a woman between 18 and 29 years old in good health. The DNA reads TGTGCCAGCAGCCCTCGGACAGGATCTTTCTACGAGCAGTACTTC. Its protein is CASSPRTGSFYEQYF.